This record concerns one T cell receptor (beta chain) sequence. The antigen is unknown. Exclusion applied to patients with autoimmune disease history or systemic immunosuppression. Blood sampling took place at baseline, cycle 4 day 1, and cycle 7 day 1. This sample is part of a study of OX40 agonist ivuxolimab in advanced cancers. About the research overall: There were three patients with partial responses, one having hepatocellular carcinoma and two cutaneous melanoma. Study observations and caveats: At 0.1 to 3.0 mg/kg, CD4+ and CD8+ blood T cells expanded clonally by week 6.

Trimming took off 2 bases at V and 7 bases at J, with 13 bases between the two ends. Per the germline V gene, CDR1 is SGHRS and CDR2 is YFSETQ. CDR3 length: 13 residues. Assay used: immunoSEQ multiplex PCR; TCRdb lists only in-frame clones, some missing. The sample consists of around 30,000 clones, about 83% of them appearing once. The V and J genes are TRBV5-1 and TRBJ2-7; TRBD2 might be the D (5 bases). The source of this sequence is an adult with an advanced solid tumor such as melanoma, head and neck, liver or kidney cancer. The specimen comprised CD4+ or CD8+ T cells sorted from blood, sampled in a trial of the OX40 agonist ivuxolimab. DNA of the CDR3: TGCGCCAGCAGCTTCTCGGTGGGCGGGGAGCAGTACTTC. Protein product: CASSFSVGGEQYF.